This T cell receptor beta chain was sequenced for a study of T cell changes during pregnancy in multiple sclerosis (dated by TCRdb to between 2018 and 2020). About the investigation overall: The study examined how the T cell repertoire changed over the course of pregnancy in women with multiple sclerosis.

Turning to this clone: Its target antigen remains unknown. It has no much larger one-base neighbor in the sample; base qualities were not kept.

The CDR3, cysteine through phenylalanine, is 17 amino acids long. Just CDR3 DNA is preserved here, 51 bases in frame from base 1. The V and J ends are trimmed by 3 bases and 0 bases, leaving 14 bases between them. The germline V gene sets CDR1 to MGHRA and CDR2 to YSYEKL. Preparation of the library involved the immunoSEQ multiplex PCR assay. The table was pulled from immuneACCESS by TCRdb, which kept in-frame rearrangements only. Such tables lose some clones; where checked, under half of the loss comes from unresolved V genes, and the rest has no known cause. Here the sample has about 40,000 clones; about nine tenths occur a single time. About 0.42% of the sample rests with the top ten.

Material: CD4+ T cells from peripheral blood mononuclear cells, obtained in the third trimester of pregnancy. This clonotype was obtained from a female donor with multiple sclerosis, enrolled in a pregnancy study. The chain employs TRBV4-1 and TRBJ2-2; D gene: possibly TRBD2, on 6 matching bases. The CDR3 region has the sequence CASSQGPRGANTGELFF. Read as DNA, the sequence is TGCGCCAGCAGCCAGGGTCCTCGCGGGGCGAACACCGGGGAGCTGTTTTTT.